These T cell receptor beta chains were read from a single sample in a study of shared clonotypes between healthy human individuals. TCRdb's table, derived via immunoSEQ multiplex PCR, lists solely in-frame clones and lacks some. The sample includes around 700,000 clones, less than 80% seen only once; the top ten take around 1.8%. Sequencing used memory CD4+ T cells sorted from blood. All receptors derive from a woman in her thirties in good health. Both conserved end residues are part of each CDR3. The D gene is left open where the match is weak. Not every row has a clone size; where given, it reads once, few, many or a size class.

>TRBJ2-3|-|-|TRBV29-1
CSVDPSGSDTQYF
TGCAGCGTTGATCCCAGCGGGTCCGATACGCAGTATTTT
>TRBJ2-2|TRBD2|-|TRBV11-2
CASSVTAGDPGELFF
TGTGCCAGCAGCGTGACAGCGGGAGATCCCGGGGAGCTGTTTTTT
>TRBJ2-7|TRBD1|-|TRBV5-4
CASSSKTGAVHEQYF
TGTGCCAGCAGCTCCAAGACAGGGGCGGTCCACGAGCAGTACTTC
>TRBJ2-7|-|-|TRBV11-2
CASSLYGGSSTYEQYF
TGTGCCAGCAGCTTATATGGGGGTAGTTCAACCTACGAGCAGTACTTC
>TRBJ2-1|-|-|TRBV5-1
CASSLEDSHNEQFF
TGCGCCAGCAGCTTGGAGGACAGCCACAATGAGCAGTTCTTC
>TRBJ1-4|-|-|TRBV29-1
CSVMGWGATNEKLFF
TGCAGCGTAATGGGGTGGGGTGCAACTAATGAAAAACTGTTTTTT
>TRBJ1-2|TRBD1|-|TRBV28
CASSTRDRGNYGYTF
TGTGCCAGCAGTACGCGGGACAGGGGGAACTATGGCTACACCTTC
>TRBJ2-7|-|-|TRBV28
CASIRLGRQYF
TGTGCCAGCATCAGACTTGGCAGGCAGTACTTC
>TRBJ2-3|-|-|TRBV21-1
CASSTRSGQAKDTQYF
TGTGCCAGCAGCACCCGGTCGGGACAGGCTAAAGATACGCAGTATTTT
>TRBJ2-2|-|-|TRBV4-1
CASSQLSRGNTGELFF
TGCGCCAGCAGCCAATTAAGTAGGGGTAACACCGGGGAGCTGTTTTTT
>TRBJ2-2|-|-|TRBV13
CASSGGVLASGELFF
TGTGCCAGCAGCGGAGGGGTCCTTGCGTCCGGGGAGCTGTTTTTT
>TRBJ2-5|-|-|TRBV5-1
CASSLASGAETQYF
TGCGCCAGCAGCTTGGCCTCAGGGGCAGAGACCCAGTACTTC
>TRBJ1-5|-|-|TRBV27
CASRGDNESNQPQHF
TGTGCCAGCAGGGGGGACAACGAAAGCAATCAGCCCCAGCATTTT
>TRBJ1-2|-|-|TRBV19
CASSTPGRGYGYTF
TGTGCCAGTAGTACGCCGGGCCGGGGCTATGGCTACACCTTC
>TRBJ1-1|-|few|TRBV5-1
CASSLEWGAVTEAFF
TGCGCCAGCAGCTTGGAGTGGGGGGCGGTCACTGAAGCTTTCTTT
>TRBJ1-1|-|-|TRBV6-5
CASSFGGENTEAFF
TGTGCCAGCAGTTTTGGGGGCGAGAACACTGAAGCTTTCTTT
>TRBJ1-5|TRBD1|-|TRBV18
CASSWDSGNQPQHF
TGTGCCAGCTCATGGGACAGCGGCAATCAGCCCCAGCATTTT
>TRBJ1-2|TRBD1|once|TRBV27
CASSLEGAHYGYTF
TGTGCCAGCAGTTTAGAGGGGGCACACTATGGCTACACCTTC
>TRBJ1-3|-|-|TRBV6-1
CASSVVGASGNTIYF
TGTGCCAGCAGTGTCGTGGGGGCCTCTGGAAACACCATATATTTT
>TRBJ1-4|-|-|TRBV5-6
CASSFGGRNEKLFF
TGTGCCAGCAGCTTCGGGGGGCGAAATGAAAAACTGTTTTTT
>TRBJ2-2|-|few|TRBV5-1
CASSPGQGMGTGELFF
TGCGCCAGCAGCCCAGGACAAGGGATGGGCACCGGGGAGCTGTTTTTT
>TRBJ2-1|TRBD2|-|TRBV7-2
CASSQPGLAGSEQFF
TGTGCCAGCAGCCAACCGGGACTAGCGGGAAGTGAGCAGTTCTTC
>TRBJ1-5|TRBD1|few|TRBV11-2
CASSHGGDSHSNQPQHF
TGTGCCAGCAGCCACGGGGGGGACAGCCACAGCAATCAGCCCCAGCATTTT
>TRBJ2-7|-|-|TRBV2
CASRALWGKGYEQYF
TGTGCCAGCAGGGCCCTGTGGGGGAAGGGTTACGAGCAGTACTTC
>TRBJ1-5|TRBD1|-|TRBV19
CASRLQGARADQPQHF
TGTGCCAGTAGACTCCAGGGGGCGAGGGCAGATCAGCCCCAGCATTTT
>TRBJ2-2|TRBD2|many|TRBV28
CASQSSGTTGELFF
TGTGCCAGTCAAAGTAGCGGGACCACCGGGGAGCTGTTTTTT